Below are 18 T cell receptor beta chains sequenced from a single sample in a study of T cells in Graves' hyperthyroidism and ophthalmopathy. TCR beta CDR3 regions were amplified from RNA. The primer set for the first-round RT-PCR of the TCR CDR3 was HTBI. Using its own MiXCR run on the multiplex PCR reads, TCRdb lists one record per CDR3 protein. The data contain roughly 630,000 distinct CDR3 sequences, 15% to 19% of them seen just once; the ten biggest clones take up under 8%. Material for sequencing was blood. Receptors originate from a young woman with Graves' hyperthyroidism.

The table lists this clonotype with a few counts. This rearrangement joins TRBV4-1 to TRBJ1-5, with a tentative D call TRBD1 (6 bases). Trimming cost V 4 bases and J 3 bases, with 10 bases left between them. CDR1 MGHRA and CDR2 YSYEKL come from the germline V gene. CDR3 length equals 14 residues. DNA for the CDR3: TGCGCCAGCAGCCGTACAGGGTCCAATCAGCCCCAGCATTTT. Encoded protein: CASSRTGSNQPQHF.

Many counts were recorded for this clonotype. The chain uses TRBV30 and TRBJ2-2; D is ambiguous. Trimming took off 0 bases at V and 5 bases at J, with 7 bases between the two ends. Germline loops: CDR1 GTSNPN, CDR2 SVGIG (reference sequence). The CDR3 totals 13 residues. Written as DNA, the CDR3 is TGTGCCTGGAGTGTAAAAGGAACCGGGGAGCTGTTTTTT. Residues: CAWSVKGTGELFF.

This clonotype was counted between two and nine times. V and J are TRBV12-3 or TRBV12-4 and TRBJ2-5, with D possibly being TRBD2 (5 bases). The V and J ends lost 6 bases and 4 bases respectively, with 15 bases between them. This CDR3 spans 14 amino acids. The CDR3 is CASREGVGRETQYF. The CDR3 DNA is TGTGCCAGCAGAGAGGGAGTGGGCCGAGAGACCCAGTACTTC.

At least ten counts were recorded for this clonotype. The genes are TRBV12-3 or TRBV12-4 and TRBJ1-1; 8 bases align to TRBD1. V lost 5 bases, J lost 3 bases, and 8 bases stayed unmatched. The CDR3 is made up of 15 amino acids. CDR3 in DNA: TGTGCCAGCAGTCCAGGGGACAGGCCTTACACTGAAGCTTTCTTT. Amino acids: CASSPGDRPYTEAFF.

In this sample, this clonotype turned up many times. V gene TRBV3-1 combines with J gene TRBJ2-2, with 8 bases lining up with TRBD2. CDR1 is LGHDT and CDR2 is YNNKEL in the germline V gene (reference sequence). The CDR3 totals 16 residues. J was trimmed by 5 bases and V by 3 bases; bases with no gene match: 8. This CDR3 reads CASSQEAGAGTGELFF. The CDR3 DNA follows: TGTGCCAGCAGCCAGGAAGCGGGAGCGGGGACCGGGGAGCTGTTTTTT.

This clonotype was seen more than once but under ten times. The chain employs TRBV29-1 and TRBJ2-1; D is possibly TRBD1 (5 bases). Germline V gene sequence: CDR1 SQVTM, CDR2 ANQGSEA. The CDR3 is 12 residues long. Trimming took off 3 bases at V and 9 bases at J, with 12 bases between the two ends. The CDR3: CSVEWTPSEQFF. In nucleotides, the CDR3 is TGCAGCGTTGAGTGGACACCTAGTGAGCAGTTCTTC.

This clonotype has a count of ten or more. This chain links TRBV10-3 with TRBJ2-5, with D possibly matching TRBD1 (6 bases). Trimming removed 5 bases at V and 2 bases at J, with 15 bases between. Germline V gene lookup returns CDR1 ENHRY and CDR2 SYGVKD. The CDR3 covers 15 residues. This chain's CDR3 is CAISSGHSEQETQYF. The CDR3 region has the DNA TGTGCCATCAGTTCGGGACATTCAGAGCAAGAGACCCAGTACTTC.

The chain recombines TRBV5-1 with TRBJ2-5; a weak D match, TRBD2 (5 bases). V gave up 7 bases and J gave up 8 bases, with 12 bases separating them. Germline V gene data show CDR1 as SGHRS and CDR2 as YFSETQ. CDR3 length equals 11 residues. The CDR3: CASLLEGTQYF. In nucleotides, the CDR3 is TGCGCCAGCCTACTCGAGGGAACCCAGTACTTC.

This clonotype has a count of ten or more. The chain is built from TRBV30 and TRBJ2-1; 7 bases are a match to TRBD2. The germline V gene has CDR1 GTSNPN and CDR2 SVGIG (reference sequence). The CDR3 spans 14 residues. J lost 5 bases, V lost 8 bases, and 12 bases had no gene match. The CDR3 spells CALVVAGVDNEQFF. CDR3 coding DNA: TGTGCCCTAGTGGTGGCGGGAGTGGACAATGAGCAGTTCTTC.

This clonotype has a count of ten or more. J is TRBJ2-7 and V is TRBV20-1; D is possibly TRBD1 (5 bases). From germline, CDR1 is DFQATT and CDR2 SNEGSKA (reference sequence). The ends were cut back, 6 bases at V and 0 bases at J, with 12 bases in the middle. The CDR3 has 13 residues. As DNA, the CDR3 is TGCAGTGCCGTAGGGGCCAGCTCCTACGAGCAGTACTTC. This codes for CSAVGASSYEQYF.

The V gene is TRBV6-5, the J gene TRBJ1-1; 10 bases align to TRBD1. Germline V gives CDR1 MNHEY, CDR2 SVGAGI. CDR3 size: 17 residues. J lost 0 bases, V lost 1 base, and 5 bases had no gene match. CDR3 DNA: TGTGCCAGCAGTTACTTCCCGGGACAGGGGTTGAACACTGAAGCTTTCTTT. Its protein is CASSYFPGQGLNTEAFF.

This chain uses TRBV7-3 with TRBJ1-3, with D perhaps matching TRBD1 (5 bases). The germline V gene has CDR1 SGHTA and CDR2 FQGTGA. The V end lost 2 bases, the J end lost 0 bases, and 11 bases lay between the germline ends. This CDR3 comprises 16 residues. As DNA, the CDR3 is TGTGCCAGCAGCTTAGGCGCCAGGGACTCTGGAAACACCATATATTTT. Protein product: CASSLGARDSGNTIYF.

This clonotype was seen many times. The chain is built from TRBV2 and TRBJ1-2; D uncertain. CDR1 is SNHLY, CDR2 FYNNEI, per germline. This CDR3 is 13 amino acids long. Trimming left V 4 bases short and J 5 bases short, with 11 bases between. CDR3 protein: CASSAKGRYGYTF. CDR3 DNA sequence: TGTGCCAGCAGTGCCAAGGGCCGGTATGGCTACACCTTC.

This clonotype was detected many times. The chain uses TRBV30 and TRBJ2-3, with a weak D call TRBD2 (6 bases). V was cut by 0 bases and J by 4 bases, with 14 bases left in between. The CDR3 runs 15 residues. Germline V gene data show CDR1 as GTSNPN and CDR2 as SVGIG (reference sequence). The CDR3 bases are TGTGCCTGGAGTGTACTCGCGGGAATGGCAGATACGCAGTATTTT. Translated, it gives CAWSVLAGMADTQYF.

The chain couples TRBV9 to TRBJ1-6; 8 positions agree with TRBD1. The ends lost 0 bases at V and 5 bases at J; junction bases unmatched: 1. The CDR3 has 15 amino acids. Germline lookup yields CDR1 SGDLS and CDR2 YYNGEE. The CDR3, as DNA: TGTGCCAGCAGCGTAGCGGGACAGGATAATTCACCCCTCCACTTT. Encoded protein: CASSVAGQDNSPLHF.

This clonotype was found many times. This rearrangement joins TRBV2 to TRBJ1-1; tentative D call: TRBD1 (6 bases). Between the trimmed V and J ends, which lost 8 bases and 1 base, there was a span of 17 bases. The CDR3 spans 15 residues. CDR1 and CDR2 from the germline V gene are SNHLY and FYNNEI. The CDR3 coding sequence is TGTGCCAGCCAACAACTCACAGGGCGGAACACTGAAGCTTTCTTT. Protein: CASQQLTGRNTEAFF. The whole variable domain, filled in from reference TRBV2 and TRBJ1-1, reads EPEVTQTPSHQVTQMGQEVILRCVPISNHLYFYWYRQILGQKVEFLVSFYNNEISEKSEIFDDQFSVERPDGSNFTLKIRSTKLEDSAMYFCASQQLTGRNTEAFFGQGTRLTVV.

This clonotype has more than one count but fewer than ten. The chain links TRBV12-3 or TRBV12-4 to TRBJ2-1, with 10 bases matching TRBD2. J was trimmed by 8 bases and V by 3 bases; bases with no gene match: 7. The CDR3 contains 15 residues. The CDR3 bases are TGTGCCAGCAGTTTGACACTAGCGGGGAGGGATGAGCAGTTCTTC. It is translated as CASSLTLAGRDEQFF.

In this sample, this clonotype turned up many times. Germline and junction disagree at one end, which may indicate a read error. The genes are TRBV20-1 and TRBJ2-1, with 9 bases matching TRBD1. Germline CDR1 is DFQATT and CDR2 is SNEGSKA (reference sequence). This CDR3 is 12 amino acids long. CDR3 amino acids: CSAIGQGLGTVF. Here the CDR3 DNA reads TGCAGTGCTATCGGACAGGGGCTAGGAACCGTCTTC.